What follows describes a single TCR beta chain. Its antigen is not identified. At the DNA level, this CDR3 is encoded by other sequences in the same sample as well. The sample is drawn from a study of shared clonotypes between healthy human individuals. Turning to the study itself: Two women and a few men aged 18 to 49 made up the donors.

The CDR3 runs to 12 residues. V was shortened by 8 bases and J by 5 bases, with 10 bases between the two germline ends. Germline CDR1 and CDR2: MDHEN and SYDVKM. Over several immunoSEQ plates, each subset's genomic DNA was distributed in even portions. Only in-frame clones appear in the TCRdb table, and some are missing; sequencing was by immunoSEQ multiplex PCR. Of 450,000 to 500,000 clones in the sample, about 79% are singletons; the top ten hold around 13%. General observations from the study: Few donors limited the genetic and exposure-history diversity represented.

This rearrangement joins TRBV28 to TRBJ1-5, with no clear D. The source is a woman between 40 and 55 years old in good health. Some clones in this sample may be carry-over from other donors' samples. Material for sequencing was PBMCs. The CDR3 loop is CASGRLDQPQHF. In DNA form, the CDR3 reads TGTGCCAGCGGTAGACTGGATCAGCCCCAGCATTTT.